Below, one TCR beta chain is given with its context. Trimming removed 4 bases from V and 2 bases from J, with 12 bases in between. Germline V gene lookup returns CDR1 ENHRY and CDR2 SYGVKD. The CDR3 covers 15 residues. The sample comes from a study of blood T cell repertoires in COVID-19. Study in general: Researchers got acute and convalescent COVID-19 samples from the United States, Italy and Spain.

Per the original methods: Scientists estimated how many nucleated cells there were by amplifying reference gene primers. The method was immunoSEQ multiplex PCR; TCRdb's version includes in-frame clones alone and lacks a portion of them. The V and J calls and clone size are taken from that table; D and trimming were inferred from the DNA. The data hold 250,000 or so clones, with about 88% observed a single time. The Seattle patients, enrolled during active infection, were followed longitudinally. Source material: peripheral blood. This TCR came from a woman aged 55-70 years with COVID-19, enrolled during active disease. The chain joins TRBV10-3 to TRBJ1-5; a weak D match, TRBD1 (5 bases). CDR3 region: CAISVSGSGNQPQHF. CDR3 nucleotide sequence: TGTGCCATCAGTGTCTCAGGGTCAGGCAATCAGCCCCAGCATTTT.